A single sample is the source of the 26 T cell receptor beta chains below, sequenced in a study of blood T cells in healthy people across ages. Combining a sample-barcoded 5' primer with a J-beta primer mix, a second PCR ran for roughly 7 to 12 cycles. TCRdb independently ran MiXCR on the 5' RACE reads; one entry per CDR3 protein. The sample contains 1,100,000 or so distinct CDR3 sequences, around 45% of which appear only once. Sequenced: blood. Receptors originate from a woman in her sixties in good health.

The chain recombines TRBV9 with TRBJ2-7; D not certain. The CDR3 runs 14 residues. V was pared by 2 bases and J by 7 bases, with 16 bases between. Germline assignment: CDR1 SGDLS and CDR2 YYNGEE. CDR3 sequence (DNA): TGTGCCAGCAGCGTTGGCCGCTCCTACAATGAGCAGTACTTC. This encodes CASSVGRSYNEQYF. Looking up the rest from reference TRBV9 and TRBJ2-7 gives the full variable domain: DSGVTQTPKHLITATGQRVTLRCSPRSGDLSVYWYQQSLDQGLQFLIQYYNGEERAKGNILERFSAQQFPDLHSELNLSSLELGDSALYFCASSVGRSYNEQYFGPGTRLTVT.

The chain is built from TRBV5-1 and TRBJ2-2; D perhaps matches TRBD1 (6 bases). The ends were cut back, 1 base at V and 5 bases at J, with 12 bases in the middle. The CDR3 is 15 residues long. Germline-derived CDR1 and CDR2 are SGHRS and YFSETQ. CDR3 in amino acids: CASSLMAGVTGELFF. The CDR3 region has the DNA TGCGCCAGCAGCTTGATGGCAGGGGTGACCGGGGAGCTGTTTTTT.

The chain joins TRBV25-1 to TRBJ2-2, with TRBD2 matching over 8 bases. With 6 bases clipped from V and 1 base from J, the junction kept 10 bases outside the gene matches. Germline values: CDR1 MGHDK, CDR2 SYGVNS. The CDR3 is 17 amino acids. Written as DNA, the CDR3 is TGTGCCAGCAGACGAGGGGCTAGCGGGCTGAACACCGGGGAGCTGTTTTTT. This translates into CASRRGASGLNTGELFF.

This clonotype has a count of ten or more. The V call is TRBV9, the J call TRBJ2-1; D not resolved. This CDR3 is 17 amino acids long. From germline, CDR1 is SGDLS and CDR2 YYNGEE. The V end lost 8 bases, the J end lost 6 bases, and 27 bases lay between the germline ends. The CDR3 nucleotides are TGTGCCAGTCCCGTCCCCCCGGGCAACCCCCCGGTCAATGAGCAGTTCTTC. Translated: CASPVPPGNPPVNEQFF.

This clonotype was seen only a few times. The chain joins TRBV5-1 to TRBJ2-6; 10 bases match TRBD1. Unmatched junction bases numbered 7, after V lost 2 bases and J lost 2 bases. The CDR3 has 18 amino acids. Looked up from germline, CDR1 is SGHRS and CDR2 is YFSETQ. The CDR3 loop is CASSFPPGQGAGANVLTF. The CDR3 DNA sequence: TGCGCCAGCAGCTTCCCCCCTGGACAGGGGGCTGGGGCCAACGTCCTGACTTTC.

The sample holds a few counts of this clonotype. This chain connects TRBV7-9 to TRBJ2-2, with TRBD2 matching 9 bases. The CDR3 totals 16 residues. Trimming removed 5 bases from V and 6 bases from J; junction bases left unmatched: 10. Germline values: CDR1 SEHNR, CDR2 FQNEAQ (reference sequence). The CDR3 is CASSPRLAGVPGELFF. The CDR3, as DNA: TGTGCCAGCAGCCCACGTTTAGCGGGAGTCCCCGGGGAGCTGTTTTTT. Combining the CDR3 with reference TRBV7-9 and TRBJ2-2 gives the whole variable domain DTGVSQNPRHKITKRGQNVTFRCDPISEHNRLYWYRQTLGQGPEFLTYFQNEAQLEKSRLLSDRFSAERPKGSFSTLEIQRTEQGDSAMYLCASSPRLAGVPGELFFGEGSRLTVL.

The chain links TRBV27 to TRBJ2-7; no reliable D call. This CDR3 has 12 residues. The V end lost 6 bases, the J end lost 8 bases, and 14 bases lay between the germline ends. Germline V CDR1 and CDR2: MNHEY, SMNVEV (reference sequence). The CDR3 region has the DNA TGTGCCAGCAGCGGCAGTCGGTACCAGCAGTACTTC. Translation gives CASSGSRYQQYF.

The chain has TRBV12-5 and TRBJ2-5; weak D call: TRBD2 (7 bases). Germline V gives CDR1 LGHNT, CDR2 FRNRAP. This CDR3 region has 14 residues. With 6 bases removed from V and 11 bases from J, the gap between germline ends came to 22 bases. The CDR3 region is CASGRGLPRDEQYF. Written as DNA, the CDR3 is TGTGCTAGTGGCAGGGGACTACCACGTGATGAGCAGTACTTC. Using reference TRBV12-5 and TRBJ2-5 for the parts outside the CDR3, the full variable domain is DARVTQTPRHKVTEMGQEVTMRCQPILGHNTVFWYRQTMMQGLELLAYFRNRAPLDDSGMPKDRFSAEMPDATLATLKIQPSEPRDSAVYFCASGRGLPRDEQYFGPGTRLLVL.

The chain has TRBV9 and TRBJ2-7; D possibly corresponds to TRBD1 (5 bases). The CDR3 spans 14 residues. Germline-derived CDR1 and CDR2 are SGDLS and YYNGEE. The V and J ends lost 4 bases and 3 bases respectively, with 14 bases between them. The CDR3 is CASSPGHTHYEQYF. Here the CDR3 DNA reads TGTGCCAGCAGCCCTGGACACACACACTACGAGCAGTACTTC.

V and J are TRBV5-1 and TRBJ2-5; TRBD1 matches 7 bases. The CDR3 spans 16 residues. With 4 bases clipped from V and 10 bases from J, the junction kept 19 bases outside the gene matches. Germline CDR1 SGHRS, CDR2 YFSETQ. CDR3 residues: CASSPGQAPMVADQYF. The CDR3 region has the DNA TGCGCCAGCAGCCCTGGACAGGCCCCCATGGTGGCCGACCAGTACTTC.

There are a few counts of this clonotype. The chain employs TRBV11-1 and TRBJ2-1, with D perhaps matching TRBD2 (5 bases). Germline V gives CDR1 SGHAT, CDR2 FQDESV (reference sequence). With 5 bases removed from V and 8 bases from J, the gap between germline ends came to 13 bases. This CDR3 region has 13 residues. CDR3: CASSLGVDDEQFF. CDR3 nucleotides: TGTGCCAGCAGCCTGGGAGTGGACGATGAGCAGTTCTTC.

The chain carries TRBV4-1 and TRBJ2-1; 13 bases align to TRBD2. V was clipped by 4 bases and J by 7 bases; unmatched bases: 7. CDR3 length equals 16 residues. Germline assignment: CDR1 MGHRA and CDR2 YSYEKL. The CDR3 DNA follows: TGCGCCAGCAGCCTTAGGACTAGCGGGAGAAAGAATGAGCAGTTCTTC. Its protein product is CASSLRTSGRKNEQFF.

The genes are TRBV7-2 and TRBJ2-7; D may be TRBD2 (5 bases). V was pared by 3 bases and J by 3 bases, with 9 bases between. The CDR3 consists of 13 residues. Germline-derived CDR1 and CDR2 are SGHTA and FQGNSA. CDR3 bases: TGTGCCAGCAGCTTCAGTCGGGGCTACGAGCAGTACTTC. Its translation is CASSFSRGYEQYF.

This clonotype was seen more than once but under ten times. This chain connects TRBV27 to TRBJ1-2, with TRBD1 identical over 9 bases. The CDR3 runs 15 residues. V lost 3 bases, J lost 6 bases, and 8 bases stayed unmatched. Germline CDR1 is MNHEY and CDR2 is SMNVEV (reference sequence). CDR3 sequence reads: CASSFGGQGGDGYTF. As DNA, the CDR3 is TGTGCCAGCAGTTTTGGGGGACAGGGAGGGGATGGCTACACCTTC.

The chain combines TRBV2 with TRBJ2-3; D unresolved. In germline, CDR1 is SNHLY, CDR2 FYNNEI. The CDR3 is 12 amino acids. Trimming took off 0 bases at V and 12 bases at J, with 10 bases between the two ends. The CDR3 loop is CASSEATLRQYF. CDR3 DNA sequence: TGTGCCAGCAGTGAAGCTACCCTACGTCAGTATTTT.

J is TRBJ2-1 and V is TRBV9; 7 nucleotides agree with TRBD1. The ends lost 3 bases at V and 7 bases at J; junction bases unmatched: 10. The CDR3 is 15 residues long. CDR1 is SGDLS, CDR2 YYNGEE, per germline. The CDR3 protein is CASSARGTAYNEQFF. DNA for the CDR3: TGTGCCAGCAGCGCAAGGGGGACAGCGTATAATGAGCAGTTCTTC.

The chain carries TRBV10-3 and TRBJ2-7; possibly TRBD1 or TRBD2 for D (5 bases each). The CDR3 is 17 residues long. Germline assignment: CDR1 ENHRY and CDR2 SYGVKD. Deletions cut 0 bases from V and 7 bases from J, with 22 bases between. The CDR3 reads CAISESLPGPSQGEQYF. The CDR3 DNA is TGTGCCATCAGTGAGTCCTTACCGGGACCCTCCCAAGGGGAGCAGTACTTC.

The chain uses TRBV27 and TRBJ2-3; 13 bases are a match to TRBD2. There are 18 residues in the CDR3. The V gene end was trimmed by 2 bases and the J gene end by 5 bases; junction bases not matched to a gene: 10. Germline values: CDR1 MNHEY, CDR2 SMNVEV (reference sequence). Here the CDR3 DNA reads TGTGCCAGCAGTTTAACTAGCGGGAGGGCCCGGGAAGGAGATACGCAGTATTTT. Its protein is CASSLTSGRAREGDTQYF.

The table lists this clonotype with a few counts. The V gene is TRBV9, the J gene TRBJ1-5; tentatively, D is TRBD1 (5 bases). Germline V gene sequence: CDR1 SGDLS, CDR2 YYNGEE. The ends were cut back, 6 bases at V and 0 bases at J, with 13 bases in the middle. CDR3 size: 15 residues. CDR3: CASTSTADSNQPQHF. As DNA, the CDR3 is TGTGCCAGCACCTCGACAGCGGATAGCAATCAGCCCCAGCATTTT.

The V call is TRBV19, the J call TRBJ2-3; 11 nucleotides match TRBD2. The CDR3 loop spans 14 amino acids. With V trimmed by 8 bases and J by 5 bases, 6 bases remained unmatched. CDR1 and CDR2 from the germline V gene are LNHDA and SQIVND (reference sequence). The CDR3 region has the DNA TGTGCCAGTTCGGGACTAGCGGTTGAAGATACGCAGTATTTT. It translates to CASSGLAVEDTQYF.

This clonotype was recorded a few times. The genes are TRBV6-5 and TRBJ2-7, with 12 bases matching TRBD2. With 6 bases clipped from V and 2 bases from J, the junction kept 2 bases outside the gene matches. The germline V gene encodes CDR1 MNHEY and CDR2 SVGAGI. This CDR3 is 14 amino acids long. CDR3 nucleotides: TGTGCCAGCAGAAGGACTAGCGGGACCTACGAGCAGTACTTC. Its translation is CASRRTSGTYEQYF.

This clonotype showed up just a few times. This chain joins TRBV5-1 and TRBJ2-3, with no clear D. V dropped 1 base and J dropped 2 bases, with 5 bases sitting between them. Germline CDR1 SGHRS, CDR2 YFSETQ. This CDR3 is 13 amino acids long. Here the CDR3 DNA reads TGCGCCAGCAGCTTGCCCGACACAGATACGCAGTATTTT. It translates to CASSLPDTDTQYF.

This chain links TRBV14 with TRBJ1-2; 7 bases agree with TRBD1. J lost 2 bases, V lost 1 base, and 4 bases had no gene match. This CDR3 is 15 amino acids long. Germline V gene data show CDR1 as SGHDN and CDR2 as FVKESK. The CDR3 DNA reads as TGTGCCAGCAGCCAAGGGGACAGCTTCAACTATGGCTACACCTTC. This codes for CASSQGDSFNYGYTF.

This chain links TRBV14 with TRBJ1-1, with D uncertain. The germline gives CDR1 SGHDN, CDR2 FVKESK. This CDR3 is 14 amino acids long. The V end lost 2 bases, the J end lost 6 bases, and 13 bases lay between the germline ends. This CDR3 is CASSQSGLVPEAFF. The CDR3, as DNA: TGTGCCAGCAGCCAATCCGGACTAGTCCCTGAAGCTTTCTTT.

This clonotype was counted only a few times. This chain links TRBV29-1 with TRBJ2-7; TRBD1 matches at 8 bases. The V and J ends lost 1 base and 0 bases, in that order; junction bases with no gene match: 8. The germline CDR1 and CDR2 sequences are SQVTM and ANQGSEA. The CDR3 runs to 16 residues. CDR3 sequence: CSVEVVGQGLSYEQYF. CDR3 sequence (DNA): TGCAGCGTTGAAGTGGTCGGACAGGGTCTCTCCTACGAGCAGTACTTC.

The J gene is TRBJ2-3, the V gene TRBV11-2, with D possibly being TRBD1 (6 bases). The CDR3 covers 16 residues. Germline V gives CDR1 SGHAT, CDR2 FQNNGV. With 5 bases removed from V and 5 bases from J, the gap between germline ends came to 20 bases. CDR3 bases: TGTGCCAGCAGCCCGGGGACCCAGGGACACATAGATACGCAGTATTTT. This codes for CASSPGTQGHIDTQYF.